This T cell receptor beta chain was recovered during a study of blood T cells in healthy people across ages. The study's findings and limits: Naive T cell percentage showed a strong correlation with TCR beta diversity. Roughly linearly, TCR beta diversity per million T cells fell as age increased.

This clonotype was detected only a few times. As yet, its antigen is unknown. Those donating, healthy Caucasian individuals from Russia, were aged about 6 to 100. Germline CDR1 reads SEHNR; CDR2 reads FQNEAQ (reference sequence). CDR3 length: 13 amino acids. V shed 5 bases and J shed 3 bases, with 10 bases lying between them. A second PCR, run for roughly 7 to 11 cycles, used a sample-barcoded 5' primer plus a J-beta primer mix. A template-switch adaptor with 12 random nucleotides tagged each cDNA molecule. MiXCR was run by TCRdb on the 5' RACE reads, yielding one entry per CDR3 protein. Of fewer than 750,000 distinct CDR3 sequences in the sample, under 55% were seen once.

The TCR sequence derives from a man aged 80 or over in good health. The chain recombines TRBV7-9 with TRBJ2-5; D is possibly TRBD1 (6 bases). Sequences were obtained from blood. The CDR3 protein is CASSRGQKETQYF. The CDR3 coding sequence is TGTGCCAGCAGCAGGGGACAAAAAGAGACCCAGTACTTC. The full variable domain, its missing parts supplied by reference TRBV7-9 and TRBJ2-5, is DTGVSQNPRHKITKRGQNVTFRCDPISEHNRLYWYRQTLGQGPEFLTYFQNEAQLEKSRLLSDRFSAERPKGSFSTLEIQRTEQGDSAMYLCASSRGQKETQYFGPGTRLLVL.